This T cell receptor beta chain was identified during a study of T cell repertoires in cytomegalovirus infection. In the study overall: In the study, CMV epitopes included recently identified HLA-C-restricted and well-studied HLA-B-restricted ones.

TCRdb re-called the reads through MiXCR, storing one row per CDR3 protein. Of about 890,000 distinct CDR3 sequences in the sample, roughly 30% are singletons; the top ten hold 13%. Trimming took 2 bases from V and 6 from J, leaving 11 bases between them. Germline CDR1 reads ENHRY; CDR2 reads SYGVKD. The CDR3 contains 14 residues. With regard to this clonotype: Its target is unknown.

The chain is built from TRBV10-3 and TRBJ1-5; tentative D call: TRBD1 (6 bases). The sequence was obtained from a human donor in good health (CMV status not recorded). Some clones in this sample may be carry-over from other donors' samples. Sequences were derived from cultured CD8+ T cells from PBMCs, sampled from culture after CMV antigen stimulation. For the CDR3, the DNA is TGTGCCATCAGTGAGGGGGGGGGGCCTCAGCCCCAGCATTTT. The encoded protein is CAISEGGGPQPQHF.